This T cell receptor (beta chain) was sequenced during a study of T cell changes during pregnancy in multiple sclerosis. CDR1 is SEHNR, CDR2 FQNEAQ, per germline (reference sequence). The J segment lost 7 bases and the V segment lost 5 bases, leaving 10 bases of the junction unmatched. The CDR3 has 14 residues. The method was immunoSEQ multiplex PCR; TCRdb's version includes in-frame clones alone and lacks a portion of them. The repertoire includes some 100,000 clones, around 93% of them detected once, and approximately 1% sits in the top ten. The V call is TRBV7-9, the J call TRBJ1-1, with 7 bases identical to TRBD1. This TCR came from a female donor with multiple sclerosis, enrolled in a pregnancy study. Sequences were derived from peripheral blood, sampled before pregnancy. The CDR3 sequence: CASSPPTGYDEAFF. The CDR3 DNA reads TGTGCCAGCAGCCCCCCGACAGGGTACGATGAAGCTTTCTTT.